This T cell receptor beta chain was identified in a study of T cells in Graves' hyperthyroidism and ophthalmopathy. Trimming left V 4 bases short and J 4 bases short, with 13 bases between. This CDR3 has 14 amino acids. RNA transcripts yielded amplified TCR beta CDR3 regions. TCR CDR3 underwent first-round RT-PCR with the HTBI primer set. MiXCR, applied by TCRdb to the multiplex PCR reads, yields one record per CDR3 protein. Altogether around 480,000 distinct CDR3 sequences are present, approximately 15% being singletons, with the ten largest covering under 20%. This clonotype came up many times. The sample taken for sequencing was blood. J is TRBJ1-2 and V is TRBV12-3 or TRBV12-4, with D tentatively TRBD1 (5 bases). This receptor was obtained from a woman in her late teens or twenties with Graves' hyperthyroidism. The CDR3 region has the DNA TGTGCCAGCAGTTCGAGAAGGGGCGTCTATGGCTACACCTTC. Translated, it gives CASSSRRGVYGYTF.